These T cell receptor beta chains were read from a single sample in a study of cytomegalovirus exposure and HLA in healthy donors. This table comes from immunoSEQ multiplex PCR, and its TCRdb copy is limited to in-frame clones, with some not included. The sample consists of around 170,000 clones, approximately 79% of them appearing once. Sequences were obtained from PBMCs. All receptors come from a woman in her 40s in good health and CMV-seronegative. The CDR3 runs from the conserved cysteine through the conserved F or W. The D gene is left open where the match is weak. Some rows mark clone size as missing; the rest say once, few, many or name a class of expanded clone.

j_call: TRBJ1-4
d_call: TRBD1
v_call: TRBV18
clone_size: -
cdr3_nt: TGTGCCAGCTCACGACAACCGGGACAGGGATATGAAAAACTGTTTTTT
cdr3_aa: CASSRQPGQGYEKLFF

j_call: TRBJ2-5
d_call: TRBD1
v_call: TRBV4-1
clone_size: -
cdr3_nt: TGCGCCAGCAGCCAAGAGGTACAGGGGGGGACCCAGTACTTC
cdr3_aa: CASSQEVQGGTQYF

j_call: TRBJ1-1
d_call: -
v_call: TRBV30
clone_size: -
cdr3_nt: TGTGCCTGGAGTGTATGGCAGGGGTCGAGAGGGACTGAAGCTTTCTTT
cdr3_aa: CAWSVWQGSRGTEAFF

j_call: TRBJ2-2
d_call: TRBD2
v_call: TRBV6-5
clone_size: -
cdr3_nt: TGTGCCAGCAGACGACCGGGGGGCACCGGGGAGCTGTTTTTT
cdr3_aa: CASRRPGGTGELFF

j_call: TRBJ1-6
d_call: TRBD1
v_call: TRBV2
clone_size: -
cdr3_nt: TGTGCCAGCAGCGGGACAGGGGATTCACCCCTCCACTTT
cdr3_aa: CASSGTGDSPLHF

j_call: TRBJ1-2
d_call: -
v_call: TRBV2
clone_size: -
cdr3_nt: TGTGCCAGCAGTGCGAGGGCCGGCTCATTTTCTAACTATGGCTACACCTTC
cdr3_aa: CASSARAGSFSNYGYTF

j_call: TRBJ2-2
d_call: TRBD2
v_call: TRBV7-6
clone_size: -
cdr3_nt: TGTGCCAGCAGCCTCAGCGGGGGGGGCGGGGAGCTGTTTTTT
cdr3_aa: CASSLSGGGGELFF

j_call: TRBJ2-3
d_call: TRBD2
v_call: TRBV9
clone_size: -
cdr3_nt: TGTGCCAGCAGCGTAGTCCTGGGGACGGGGGGAGATACGCAGTATTTT
cdr3_aa: CASSVVLGTGGDTQYF

j_call: TRBJ1-2
d_call: TRBD1
v_call: TRBV5-4
clone_size: -
cdr3_nt: TGTGCCAGCAGCTTCGGGACAGATAACTATGGCTACACCTTC
cdr3_aa: CASSFGTDNYGYTF

j_call: TRBJ1-2
d_call: -
v_call: TRBV15
clone_size: once
cdr3_nt: TGTGCCACCAGCAGAGACCGGGAACCGAGCTATGGCTACACCTTC
cdr3_aa: CATSRDREPSYGYTF

j_call: TRBJ1-6
d_call: -
v_call: TRBV30
clone_size: -
cdr3_nt: TGTGCCGCACGACCCCCTCGGAGCTCCTATAATTCACCCCTCCACTTT
cdr3_aa: CAARPPRSSYNSPLHF

j_call: TRBJ1-1
d_call: TRBD1
v_call: TRBV6-1
clone_size: few
cdr3_nt: TGTGCCATCAATTTCCACCGGACAGGATACACTGAAGCTTTCTTT
cdr3_aa: CAINFHRTGYTEAFF

j_call: TRBJ2-2
d_call: TRBD2
v_call: TRBV10-3
clone_size: -
cdr3_nt: TGTGCCATCAGCAGTCCTAGCGGTTACACCGGGGAGCTGTTTTTT
cdr3_aa: CAISSPSGYTGELFF

j_call: TRBJ1-3
d_call: -
v_call: TRBV15
clone_size: -
cdr3_nt: TGTGCCACCAGCAGAGATCGAGGGACTGGAAACACCATATATTTT
cdr3_aa: CATSRDRGTGNTIYF

j_call: TRBJ1-1
d_call: -
v_call: TRBV18
clone_size: -
cdr3_nt: TGTGCCAGCTCACCATTTACCGGGAATCTGAACACTGAAGCTTTCTTT
cdr3_aa: CASSPFTGNLNTEAFF

j_call: TRBJ2-5
d_call: -
v_call: TRBV14
clone_size: -
cdr3_nt: TGTGCCAGCAGCCAAGTCCGGGAGACCCAGTACTTC
cdr3_aa: CASSQVRETQYF

j_call: TRBJ1-5
d_call: TRBD1
v_call: TRBV28
clone_size: -
cdr3_nt: TGTGCCAGCAGCCCATTAGTCGGACAGGGGCATCAGCCCCAGCATTTT
cdr3_aa: CASSPLVGQGHQPQHF

j_call: TRBJ2-3
d_call: -
v_call: TRBV21-1
clone_size: -
cdr3_nt: TGTGCCAGCAGTTCCGGGACAGGGTGCACAGATACGCAGTATTTT
cdr3_aa: CASSSGTGCTDTQYF

j_call: TRBJ1-1
d_call: -
v_call: TRBV6-1
clone_size: -
cdr3_nt: TGTGCCAGCAGTGACCGGGTTTACACTGAAGCTTTCTTT
cdr3_aa: CASSDRVYTEAFF

j_call: TRBJ2-5
d_call: TRBD2
v_call: TRBV27
clone_size: -
cdr3_nt: TGTGCCAGCAACCCTTCAGCGGGAGTCAGGGAGACCCAGTACTTC
cdr3_aa: CASNPSAGVRETQYF

j_call: TRBJ2-1
d_call: -
v_call: TRBV10-3
clone_size: once
cdr3_nt: TGTGCCATCAGTGAGTTGCTCGGGGAGCGGACTCTCTACAATGAGCAGTTCTTC
cdr3_aa: CAISELLGERTLYNEQFF

j_call: TRBJ2-1
d_call: -
v_call: TRBV6-5
clone_size: -
cdr3_nt: TGTGCCAGCAGGGCCGCTTCGCTAGCCGAGCAGTTCTTC
cdr3_aa: CASRAASLAEQFF

j_call: TRBJ2-7
d_call: -
v_call: TRBV5-4
clone_size: -
cdr3_nt: TGTGCCAGCAGTCCAGGGGGGTTGGGGTTCTACGAGCAGTACTTC
cdr3_aa: CASSPGGLGFYEQYF

j_call: TRBJ1-2
d_call: TRBD1
v_call: TRBV5-6
clone_size: once
cdr3_nt: TGTGCCAGCAGTCTATGGACAGGGGTCCCCTTTGGCTACACCTTC
cdr3_aa: CASSLWTGVPFGYTF

j_call: TRBJ2-3
d_call: -
v_call: TRBV10-3
clone_size: -
cdr3_nt: TGTGCCAGCCAGGCGGGACTTAACACAGATACGCAGTATTTT
cdr3_aa: CASQAGLNTDTQYF

j_call: TRBJ1-1
d_call: -
v_call: TRBV7-9
clone_size: -
cdr3_nt: TGTGCCAGCAGGCGAACAGGGGAAGCTTTCTTT
cdr3_aa: CASRRTGEAFF

j_call: TRBJ2-7
d_call: -
v_call: TRBV19
clone_size: once
cdr3_nt: TGTGCCAGTAGTACCCGGGACACAATCTACGAGCAGTACTTC
cdr3_aa: CASSTRDTIYEQYF

j_call: TRBJ2-7
d_call: TRBD1
v_call: TRBV5-6
clone_size: -
cdr3_nt: TGTGCCAGCAGCCCCGGGACAGCGTATCCCTACGAGCAGTACTTC
cdr3_aa: CASSPGTAYPYEQYF

j_call: TRBJ2-1
d_call: -
v_call: TRBV30
clone_size: -
cdr3_nt: TGTGCCTGGAGTGTGGGACTCTACAATGAGCAGTTCTTC
cdr3_aa: CAWSVGLYNEQFF

j_call: TRBJ1-2
d_call: -
v_call: TRBV29-1
clone_size: -
cdr3_nt: TGCAGCGTTGAAAGGAGGGGCCGACTTTCTAACTATGGCTACACCTTC
cdr3_aa: CSVERRGRLSNYGYTF

j_call: TRBJ2-2
d_call: -
v_call: TRBV5-1
clone_size: -
cdr3_nt: TGCGCCAGCAGCTTAACACAGGGATCCTCCACCGGGGAGCTGTTTTTT
cdr3_aa: CASSLTQGSSTGELFF

j_call: TRBJ1-5
d_call: TRBD1
v_call: TRBV4-1
clone_size: -
cdr3_nt: TGCGCCAGCAGCCAAGAGGCGGGGACAGGGTTGAATCAGCCCCAGCATTTT
cdr3_aa: CASSQEAGTGLNQPQHF

j_call: TRBJ2-7
d_call: TRBD2
v_call: TRBV5-6
clone_size: few
cdr3_nt: TGTGCCAGCAGCTTGGTTGGGACTAGCTCCTACGAGCAGTACTTC
cdr3_aa: CASSLVGTSSYEQYF

j_call: TRBJ2-1
d_call: -
v_call: TRBV6-1
clone_size: -
cdr3_nt: TGTGCCAGCAGTGAAGGGAGATACAATGAGCAGTTCTTC
cdr3_aa: CASSEGRYNEQFF

j_call: TRBJ1-6
d_call: TRBD1
v_call: TRBV19
clone_size: -
cdr3_nt: TGTGCCAGTAGAACACAGGGGAGTAATTCACCCCTCCACTTT
cdr3_aa: CASRTQGSNSPLHF

j_call: TRBJ1-6
d_call: -
v_call: TRBV25-1
clone_size: -
cdr3_nt: TGTGCCAGCAGTGTTCAGGGATATTCACCCCTCCACTTT
cdr3_aa: CASSVQGYSPLHF

j_call: TRBJ1-1
d_call: -
v_call: TRBV11-2
clone_size: once
cdr3_nt: TGTGCCAGCACCATGACAGGAACTAATATGAACACTGAAGCTTTCTTT
cdr3_aa: CASTMTGTNMNTEAFF

j_call: TRBJ1-6
d_call: -
v_call: TRBV5-1
clone_size: many
cdr3_nt: TGCGCCAGCAGCTTGGTCCCCGGCCGGGGTTCACCCCTCCACTTT
cdr3_aa: CASSLVPGRGSPLHF